This passage covers 22 T cell receptor beta chains from one sample sequenced in a study of blood T cell repertoires in COVID-19. Assay: immunoSEQ multiplex PCR; the TCRdb copy retains only in-frame clones and omits some. Of about 170,000 clones listed, approximately 90% are singletons. The sequencing input was peripheral blood. The receptors stem from a man in his forties or fifties who had recovered from COVID-19.

The V call is TRBV29-1, the J call TRBJ2-3; no firm D call. Per the germline V gene, CDR1 is SQVTM and CDR2 is ANQGSEA. The ends were cut back, 3 bases at V and 7 bases at J, with 2 bases in the middle. The CDR3 is made up of 9 amino acids. The DNA of the CDR3 is TGCAGCGTTGATAATACGCAGTATTTT. It is translated as CSVDNTQYF.

The gene calls are TRBV28 and TRBJ1-1; D remains unclear. Germline V gives CDR1 MDHEN, CDR2 SYDVKM. The CDR3 runs 11 residues. V lost 3 bases to trimming and J lost 6 bases, with 5 bases between them. The DNA of the CDR3 is TGTGCCAGCAGTTTTATTCCTGAAGCTTTCTTT. This codes for CASSFIPEAFF.

Only one count was recorded for this clone. The chain combines TRBV7-2 with TRBJ2-7, with 7 positions matching TRBD1. V gave up 4 bases and J gave up 5 bases; unmatched junction bases: 8. This CDR3 contains 14 residues. Looked up from germline, CDR1 is SGHTA and CDR2 is FQGNSA. The CDR3 sequence is CASSSGQPVNEQYF. CDR3 coding DNA: TGTGCCAGCAGCTCGGGACAGCCGGTGAACGAGCAGTACTTC.

Only one count was recorded for this clone. This chain joins TRBV9 and TRBJ2-2; the D gene is possibly TRBD1 (5 bases). Trimming pared 0 bases from V and 0 bases from J, leaving 6 bases between. CDR1 SGDLS and CDR2 YYNGEE come from the germline V gene. The CDR3 is made up of 15 amino acids. The CDR3 loop is CASSVGTPNTGELFF. CDR3 in DNA: TGTGCCAGCAGCGTAGGGACACCGAACACCGGGGAGCTGTTTTTT.

The chain employs TRBV7-2 and TRBJ2-7; 8 nucleotides align to TRBD2. This CDR3 has 13 amino acids. Germline CDR1 reads SGHTA; CDR2 reads FQGNSA. The ends lost 3 bases at V and 7 bases at J; junction bases unmatched: 5. The CDR3 DNA reads TGTGCCAGCAGCTTGCATAGCGGGAAAGAGCAGTACTTC. This sequence encodes CASSLHSGKEQYF.

The chain employs TRBV5-1 and TRBJ2-3; TRBD2 matches at 12 bases. Unmatched junction bases numbered 8, after V lost 5 bases and J lost 4 bases. This CDR3 spans 16 amino acids. From germline, CDR1 is SGHRS and CDR2 YFSETQ. CDR3 DNA: TGCGCCAGCAGTGCGGGGGCTAGCGGGGGGGCAGATACGCAGTATTTT. As protein: CASSAGASGGADTQYF. Combining the CDR3 with reference TRBV5-1 and TRBJ2-3 gives the whole variable domain KAGVTQTPRYLIKTRGQQVTLSCSPISGHRSVSWYQQTPGQGLQFLFEYFSETQRNKGNFPGRFSGRQFSNSRSEMNVSTLELGDSALYLCASSAGASGGADTQYFGPGTRLTVL.

The sample holds one count of this clone. The rearrangement joins TRBV6-2 or TRBV6-3 to TRBJ2-1; 7 positions agree with TRBD1. The CDR3 has 17 residues. After removal of 2 bases from V and 3 bases from J, the junction contained 10 bases not matched to a gene. CDR1 MNHEY and CDR2 SVGEGT come from the germline V gene. CDR3 sequence reads: CASSYPLTGVVYNEQFF. The CDR3 DNA follows: TGTGCCAGCAGTTACCCCTTAACAGGGGTGGTCTACAATGAGCAGTTCTTC.

The chain is built from TRBV28 and TRBJ1-4; D perhaps matches TRBD1 (6 bases). CDR1 and CDR2 from the germline V gene are MDHEN and SYDVKM. The V gene lost 6 bases and the J gene lost 3 bases, with 11 bases spanning the gap. The length of the CDR3 is 14 residues. The CDR3, as DNA: TGTGCCAGCAGCAGGGGTGGGGCTAATGAAAAACTGTTTTTT. This encodes CASSRGGANEKLFF.

The chain has TRBV25-1 and TRBJ1-5; 10 bases are shared with TRBD1. Germline loops: CDR1 MGHDK, CDR2 SYGVNS. V dropped 8 bases and J dropped 7; count of bases not matched to a gene: 5. The CDR3 loop spans 13 amino acids. The CDR3, as DNA: TGTGCCAGCGGGGGACAGGGGAACCAGCCCCAGCATTTT. Translating it yields CASGGQGNQPQHF.

The chain is built from TRBV6-1 and TRBJ2-1; TRBD2 agrees at 14 bases. The junction had 17 bases not matched to a gene; V was cut back by 4 bases and J by 9 bases. The CDR3 extends over 19 amino acids. Germline CDR1 reads MNHNS; CDR2 reads SASEGT. The CDR3 sequence: CASSATSGGAGQPLSEQFF. The CDR3 bases are TGTGCCAGCAGTGCGACTAGCGGGGGGGCTGGGCAGCCCCTTAGTGAGCAGTTCTTC.

This chain's CDR3 is CVRSLVRGQGFGYTF. The CDR3 DNA sequence: TGTGTCAGAAGCTTAGTAAGGGGACAGGGGTTTGGCTACACCTTC. The chain joins TRBV7-5 to TRBJ1-2; TRBD1 is taken as the D call from the table, unchecked against the DNA. TRBV7-5 is an annotated pseudogene. The length of the CDR3 is 15 residues.

This clone was picked up one time. The chain carries TRBV5-1 and TRBJ2-3; 8 nucleotides match TRBD2. V gave up 3 bases and J gave up 0 bases; unmatched junction bases: 9. The CDR3 totals 17 residues. Germline values: CDR1 SGHRS, CDR2 YFSETQ. Written as DNA, the CDR3 is TGCGCCAGCAGCTCCCTCGGGAGGGGCCCTAGCACAGATACGCAGTATTTT. It encodes CASSSLGRGPSTDTQYF.

V is TRBV9 and J is TRBJ2-7; 7 nucleotides agree with TRBD2. CDR3 length: 15 residues. The J segment lost 1 base and the V segment lost 0 bases, leaving 4 bases of the junction unmatched. Germline CDR1 SGDLS, CDR2 YYNGEE. In nucleotides, the CDR3 is TGTGCCAGCAGCGTAGGGTGGCGGGGGTCCTACGAGCAGTACTTC. This translates into CASSVGWRGSYEQYF.

This clone was found many times. This chain connects TRBV6-2 or TRBV6-3 to TRBJ2-1, with no clear D. Germline V gives CDR1 MNHEY, CDR2 SVGEGT. Trimming stripped 0 bases from V and 9 bases from J, with 9 bases between. This CDR3 comprises 13 residues. In DNA, the CDR3 is TGTGCCAGCAGTTACTCGCTACTTCCTGAGCAGTTCTTC. Translated: CASSYSLLPEQFF.

Written as DNA, the CDR3 is TGTGCCAGCACTCCCGGCGGGAGCTCCTACGAGCAGTACTTC. This sequence encodes CASTPGGSSYEQYF. This chain joins TRBV6-5 and TRBJ2-7; 7 bases agree with TRBD2. V shed 7 bases and J 0 bases; nucleotides not matched to a gene: 6. This CDR3 has 14 amino acids. Per the germline V gene, CDR1 is MNHEY and CDR2 is SVGAGI.

This clone showed up just once. The CDR3 nucleotides are TGTGCTAGTGGTTTGGCTACCGGGACAGAGGCTCCTCTGGGCTATGGCTACACCTTC. It yields the protein CASGLATGTEAPLGYGYTF. This sequence joins TRBV12-5 and TRBJ1-2; 7 bases are a match to TRBD1. CDR1 and CDR2 (germline): LGHNT, FRNRAP. This CDR3 spans 19 amino acids. Trimming took 1 base from V and 4 from J; bases not matched to a gene: 18.

J is TRBJ2-7 and V is TRBV6-5, with 12 nucleotides matching TRBD2. The CDR3 spans 15 residues. V dropped 4 bases and J dropped 3; count of bases not matched to a gene: 4. Germline V lookup: CDR1 MNHEY, CDR2 SVGAGI. The CDR3: CASSSWTSGNYEQYF. The CDR3 DNA is TGTGCCAGCAGTTCTTGGACTAGCGGGAACTACGAGCAGTACTTC.

J is TRBJ1-2 and V is TRBV2, with D possibly TRBD1 on 5 matching bases. The CDR3 sequence is 14 residues long. Trimming shortened V by 6 bases and J by 7 bases, and 18 bases separated the two germline ends. Per germline, CDR1 SNHLY and CDR2 FYNNEI. The CDR3 is CASRGNLQASGYTF. DNA of the CDR3: TGTGCCAGCAGGGGCAACTTACAGGCCTCTGGCTACACCTTC. Together with reference TRBV2 and TRBJ1-2, the CDR3 gives the full variable domain: EPEVTQTPSHQVTQMGQEVILRCVPISNHLYFYWYRQILGQKVEFLVSFYNNEISEKSEIFDDQFSVERPDGSNFTLKIRSTKLEDSAMYFCASRGNLQASGYTFGSGTRLTVV.

The chain uses TRBV6-6 and TRBJ2-7; D may be TRBD1 (6 bases). Deletions cut 5 bases from V and 2 bases from J, with 13 bases between. CDR3 size: 14 residues. Germline CDR1 reads MNHNY; CDR2 reads SVGAGI (reference sequence). The CDR3 region is CASSHHRTAYEQYF. The CDR3 nucleotides are TGTGCCAGCAGTCATCATCGGACAGCCTACGAGCAGTACTTC.

The chain recombines TRBV5-4 with TRBJ2-1, with D possibly matching TRBD1 (5 bases). Germline CDR1 and CDR2: SGHNT and YYREEE (reference sequence). V lost 1 base, J lost 5 bases, and 7 bases lay in between. The CDR3 covers 13 residues. The CDR3 region is CASSLPGHNEQFF. The CDR3 DNA follows: TGTGCCAGCAGCTTGCCAGGGCACAATGAGCAGTTCTTC.

This clone was seen a handful of times. J is TRBJ2-2 and V is TRBV7-8; TRBD2 matches at 11 bases. Germline values: CDR1 SGHVS, CDR2 FQNEAQ. The ends lost 1 base at V and 0 bases at J; junction bases unmatched: 7. This CDR3 has 19 residues. The CDR3 region has the DNA TGTGCCAGCAGCTTAGTCGTACTAGCGGGGGTCCCGAACACCGGGGAGCTGTTTTTT. The encoded protein is CASSLVVLAGVPNTGELFF.

The chain couples TRBV18 to TRBJ2-1; D call uncertain. The CDR3 consists of 13 residues. The ends were cut back, 2 bases at V and 2 bases at J, with 4 bases in the middle. Germline CDR1 and CDR2: KGHSH and LQKENI. The CDR3 is CASSPAAYNEQFF. Here the CDR3 DNA reads TGTGCCAGCTCACCAGCGGCCTACAATGAGCAGTTCTTC.